The 8 T cell receptor beta chains listed next were all sequenced from one sample in a study of beta chain features in type 1 diabetes. The sequenced template was cDNA made from the entire isolated RNA. TCRdb's table, derived via immunoSEQ multiplex PCR, lists solely in-frame clones and lacks some. The sample holds under 900,000 clones, roughly a sixth seen once. Input material: naive CD4+ T cells from blood. The receptors here all came from a woman younger than 30 in good health.

The chain uses TRBV5-4 and TRBJ2-3; no clear D gene. CDR3 length equals 14 residues. Germline CDR1 is SGHNT and CDR2 is YYREEE (reference sequence). V lost 7 bases, J lost 2 bases, and 14 bases lay in between. CDR3 protein: CASSRYVSTDTQYF. CDR3 nucleotides: TGTGCCAGCTCTCGTTACGTCTCCACAGATACGCAGTATTTT. Full variable domain (remainder filled in from reference TRBV5-4 and TRBJ2-3): ETGVTQSPTHLIKTRGQQVTLRCSSQSGHNTVSWYQQALGQGPQFIFQYYREEENGRGNFPPRFSGLQFPNYSSELNVNALELDDSALYLCASSRYVSTDTQYFGPGTRLTVL.

The V gene is TRBV29-1, the J gene TRBJ1-2, with D uncertain. CDR3 length equals 13 residues. Trimming took off 7 bases at V and 0 bases at J, with 12 bases between the two ends. From germline, CDR1 is SQVTM and CDR2 ANQGSEA. The CDR3: CSAHDGSNYGYTF. Written as DNA, the CDR3 is TGCAGCGCTCACGACGGATCTAACTATGGCTACACCTTC.

This clone was counted only a few times. The chain recombines TRBV27 with TRBJ1-1, with no clear D. V was cut by 3 bases and J by 8 bases, with 22 bases left in between. This CDR3 has 16 amino acids. The germline gives CDR1 MNHEY, CDR2 SMNVEV (reference sequence). As DNA, the CDR3 is TGTGCCAGCAGTTTTCGTCCCTTCGGGTGGAGTGGCGAAGCTTTCTTT. Translating it yields CASSFRPFGWSGEAFF.

The chain couples TRBV9 to TRBJ1-4; no clear D. Trimming stripped 4 bases from V and 7 bases from J, with 17 bases between. The CDR3 sequence is 15 residues long. CDR1 and CDR2 (germline): SGDLS, YYNGEE. DNA of the CDR3: TGTGCCAGCAGCTTAGGCGGAAAGCTAGGTGAAAAACTGTTTTTT. Its protein is CASSLGGKLGEKLFF.

The chain has TRBV7-3 and TRBJ2-4, with unresolved D. Germline assignment: CDR1 SGHTA and CDR2 FQGTGA. The ends were cut back, 5 bases at V and 7 bases at J, with 12 bases in the middle. This CDR3 spans 13 amino acids. This chain's CDR3 is CASSPSDVNIQYF. The CDR3 nucleotides read TGTGCCAGCAGCCCTTCGGATGTTAACATTCAGTACTTC.

The chain has TRBV5-1 and TRBJ1-2; D perhaps matches TRBD1 (6 bases). Germline V gene lookup returns CDR1 SGHRS and CDR2 YFSETQ. CDR3 length: 14 residues. V was pared by 0 bases and J by 4 bases, with 10 bases between. In DNA form, the CDR3 reads TGCGCCAGCAGCTTGGGCGGGGGCGGCTATGGCTACACCTTC. This sequence encodes CASSLGGGGYGYTF.

The V call is TRBV5-1, the J call TRBJ2-7; D call uncertain. There are 13 residues in the CDR3. The germline V gene has CDR1 SGHRS and CDR2 YFSETQ. Trimming pared 1 base from V and 0 bases from J, leaving 5 bases between. CDR3 nucleotide sequence: TGCGCCAGCAGCTTGCGACTCTCCTACGAGCAGTACTTC. Translated, it gives CASSLRLSYEQYF. Filled out from reference TRBV5-1 and TRBJ2-7, the complete variable domain reads KAGVTQTPRYLIKTRGQQVTLSCSPISGHRSVSWYQQTPGQGLQFLFEYFSETQRNKGNFPGRFSGRQFSNSRSEMNVSTLELGDSALYLCASSLRLSYEQYFGPGTRLTVT.

This clone was seen a few times. J is TRBJ1-1 and V is TRBV7-9; 7 nucleotides match TRBD1. V lost 4 bases, J lost 0 bases, and 11 bases stayed unmatched. The CDR3 covers 17 residues. Per the germline V gene, CDR1 is SEHNR and CDR2 is FQNEAQ (reference sequence). CDR3 region: CASSSTSTGAMNTEAFF. The DNA of the CDR3 is TGTGCCAGCAGCTCAACGTCAACAGGGGCGATGAACACTGAAGCTTTCTTT.